A single sample gave rise to the 19 T cell receptor beta chains below, sequenced in a study of T cells after yellow fever vaccination. Via MiXCR, TCRdb re-called the 5' RACE reads, giving one row per CDR3 protein. The table includes a few hundred thousand distinct CDR3 sequences, around 17% detected once. Sequencing was performed on PBMCs, taken less than 6 days after the first yellow fever vaccination. The receptors come from a man in his late teens or twenties who received the YFV17D yellow fever vaccine.

This clonotype was counted only a few times. The chain links TRBV4-1 to TRBJ1-6, with D possibly TRBD1 on 5 matching bases. Germline V gene data show CDR1 as MGHRA and CDR2 as YSYEKL. This CDR3 is built from 14 residues. Trimming cost V 3 bases and J 7 bases, with 10 bases left between them. In DNA, the CDR3 is TGCGCCAGCAGCCACCCACCAGGGAATTCACCCCTCCACTTT. Translating it yields CASSHPPGNSPLHF.

This clonotype was counted a few times. The chain combines TRBV4-1 with TRBJ2-5; perhaps TRBD1 as D (6 bases). The V end was cut by 2 bases, the J end by 5 bases, with 15 bases between. CDR1 and CDR2 from the germline V gene are MGHRA and YSYEKL. This CDR3 comprises 15 residues. The CDR3: CASSQPTGLRETQYF. CDR3 coding DNA: TGCGCCAGCAGCCAACCTACAGGGTTACGGGAGACCCAGTACTTC.

V is TRBV2 and J is TRBJ2-1, with 8 bases identical to TRBD2. The germline CDR1 and CDR2 sequences are SNHLY and FYNNEI. The junction had 8 bases not matched to a gene; V was cut back by 6 bases and J by 4 bases. The CDR3 totals 15 residues. The CDR3 region has the DNA TGTGCCAGCAGCCCCTTAAGCGGGGGTTACAATGAGCAGTTCTTC. Protein sequence: CASSPLSGGYNEQFF.

The chain uses TRBV5-1 and TRBJ1-1; a possible D gene is TRBD1 (5 bases). V was cut by 0 bases and J by 4 bases, with 19 bases left in between. This CDR3 contains 17 residues. Germline V gene lookup returns CDR1 SGHRS and CDR2 YFSETQ. The CDR3 is CASSLAPGSWGSTEAFF. CDR3 coding DNA: TGCGCCAGCAGCTTGGCTCCCGGGAGCTGGGGGAGCACTGAAGCTTTCTTT.

This clonotype was counted between two and nine times. This chain links TRBV30 with TRBJ2-3, with no clear D. The CDR3 covers 15 residues. V was shortened by 0 bases and J by 1 base, with 11 bases between the two germline ends. Germline V gene data show CDR1 as GTSNPN and CDR2 as SVGIG (reference sequence). CDR3 protein: CAWSVPGGRTDTQYF. CDR3 nucleotide sequence: TGTGCCTGGAGTGTACCTGGCGGTCGCACAGATACGCAGTATTTT.

This clonotype was counted between two and nine times. V is TRBV5-8 and J is TRBJ2-1; TRBD2 matches at 13 bases. CDR1 is SGHTS and CDR2 is YDEGEE in the germline V gene. The CDR3 sequence is 13 residues long. After removal of 8 bases from V and 7 bases from J, the junction contained 3 bases not matched to a gene. The chain's CDR3 is CASGLAGVNEQFF. CDR3 DNA: TGTGCCAGTGGACTAGCGGGGGTGAATGAGCAGTTCTTC.

CDR3 residues: CATSRAETQYF. As DNA, the CDR3 is TGTGCCACCTCCAGGGCGGAGACCCAGTACTTC. V and J are TRBV7-2 and TRBJ2-5; tentative D call: TRBD1 (5 bases). The ends were cut back, 10 bases at V and 5 bases at J, with 11 bases in the middle. Germline V gene sequence: CDR1 SGHTA, CDR2 FQGNSA. The CDR3 consists of 11 residues.

In this sample, this clonotype turned up many times. The chain couples TRBV19 to TRBJ1-5; D is perhaps TRBD1 (5 bases). The CDR3 is 17 residues long. V lost 7 bases to trimming and J lost 2 bases, with 21 bases between them. The germline V gene has CDR1 LNHDA and CDR2 SQIVND (reference sequence). As DNA, the CDR3 is TGTGCCAGTACCCCCCATATAGGGACGGTATGCAATCAGCCCCAGCATTTT. Residues: CASTPHIGTVCNQPQHF.

This clonotype has a handful of counts. The chain recombines TRBV20-1 with TRBJ1-1; no clear D. The CDR3 runs to 13 residues. The germline gives CDR1 DFQATT, CDR2 SNEGSKA (reference sequence). Trimming took off 1 base at V and 3 bases at J, with 9 bases between the two ends. Here the CDR3 reads CSARAWSYTEAFF. The CDR3 nucleotides read TGCAGTGCTAGAGCCTGGAGTTACACTGAAGCTTTCTTT.

The table lists this clonotype with many counts. The chain uses TRBV18 and TRBJ2-3; D is uncertain. V was trimmed by 2 bases and J by 6 bases, leaving 6 bases between them. This CDR3 region has 12 residues. Germline V CDR1 and CDR2: KGHSH, LQKENI. CDR3 loop: CASSPDGDTQYF. The CDR3 DNA follows: TGTGCCAGCTCACCAGACGGGGATACGCAGTATTTT.

This clonotype has at least ten counts. The chain has TRBV4-3 and TRBJ2-3, with 7 bases fitting TRBD2. Germline-derived CDR1 and CDR2 are LGHNA and YSLEER. The CDR3 is made up of 16 amino acids. V gave up 2 bases and J gave up 2 bases; unmatched junction bases: 7. The CDR3 DNA reads as TGCGCCAGCAGCCAAATCGTAGCGGGCTTCACAGATACGCAGTATTTT. Translating gives CASSQIVAGFTDTQYF.

V and J are TRBV4-2 and TRBJ1-3, with D maybe TRBD1 (5 bases). Germline values: CDR1 LGHNA, CDR2 YNFKEQ. Trimming pared 0 bases from V and 2 bases from J, leaving 11 bases between. The CDR3 consists of 16 residues. CDR3 residues: CASSQDRGKAGNTIYF. The CDR3 nucleotides are TGTGCCAGCAGCCAAGATCGGGGGAAAGCTGGAAACACCATATATTTT.

This clonotype has only a few counts. The J gene is TRBJ2-1, the V gene TRBV4-1; 7 positions agree with TRBD1. The CDR3 has 16 residues. Germline CDR1 reads MGHRA; CDR2 reads YSYEKL. V dropped 4 bases and J dropped 0; count of bases not matched to a gene: 6. CDR3 nucleotides: TGCGCCAGCAGCCGTTGGGGACAGAGCTCCTACAATGAGCAGTTCTTC. It codes for CASSRWGQSSYNEQFF.

This clonotype was picked up a small number of times. The rearrangement uses TRBV27 and TRBJ2-7; 11 bases fit TRBD2. This CDR3 comprises 14 residues. CDR1 and CDR2 (germline): MNHEY, SMNVEV (reference sequence). V was clipped by 2 bases and J by 13 bases; unmatched bases: 10. CDR3 loop: CASSLGLAGGPCYF. The CDR3 nucleotides are TGTGCCAGCAGTTTAGGGCTAGCGGGGGGCCCGTGTTACTTC.

V usage is TRBV25-1 and J usage is TRBJ1-2, with 7 bases matching TRBD1. The CDR3 length is 13 residues. V was pared by 8 bases and J by 7 bases, with 10 bases of the junction left unmatched. From germline, CDR1 is MGHDK and CDR2 SYGVNS. CDR3 bases: TGTGCCAGCCGTACCCAGGGGGAGTCTGGCTACACCTTC. Amino acids: CASRTQGESGYTF.

This clonotype was counted a few times. The rearrangement uses TRBV7-9 and TRBJ2-7; D may be TRBD2 (5 bases). From germline, CDR1 is SEHNR and CDR2 FQNEAQ (reference sequence). V gave up 4 bases and J gave up 2 bases, with 15 bases separating them. CDR3 length: 15 residues. The CDR3 loop is CASSSTLASPYEQYF. Here the CDR3 DNA reads TGTGCCAGCAGCTCTACCCTAGCAAGCCCCTACGAGCAGTACTTC. Filled out from reference TRBV7-9 and TRBJ2-7, the complete variable domain reads DTGVSQNPRHKITKRGQNVTFRCDPISEHNRLYWYRQTLGQGPEFLTYFQNEAQLEKSRLLSDRFSAERPKGSFSTLEIQRTEQGDSAMYLCASSSTLASPYEQYFGPGTRLTVT.

This clonotype was detected only a few times. J is TRBJ1-1 and V is TRBV7-9; no definite D call. Germline CDR1 reads SEHNR; CDR2 reads FQNEAQ (reference sequence). With 2 bases removed from V and 0 bases from J, the gap between germline ends came to 13 bases. This CDR3 contains 16 residues. CDR3 in DNA: TGTGCCAGCAGCTTAACCCCGCAGACTATGAACACTGAAGCTTTCTTT. Translated: CASSLTPQTMNTEAFF.

The J gene is TRBJ1-1, the V gene TRBV28; maybe TRBD1 (5 bases). This CDR3 region has 15 residues. V was trimmed by 1 base and J by 3 bases, leaving 12 bases between them. Per germline, CDR1 MDHEN and CDR2 SYDVKM. This chain's CDR3 is CASSLSSSGHTEAFF. CDR3 bases: TGTGCCAGCAGTTTATCGTCATCAGGGCACACTGAAGCTTTCTTT.

The chain has TRBV6-5 and TRBJ2-5; tentatively, D is TRBD1 (5 bases). V was cut by 0 bases and J by 5 bases, with 13 bases left in between. Per the germline V gene, CDR1 is MNHEY and CDR2 is SVGAGI. The CDR3 is made up of 15 amino acids. This CDR3 reads CASSYSWGTEETQYF. The DNA for the CDR3 is TGTGCCAGCAGTTACTCTTGGGGCACTGAGGAGACCCAGTACTTC.